The 13 T cell receptor beta chains in this list originate from one sample, sequenced in a study of blood T cell repertoires in COVID-19. The table came from immunoSEQ multiplex PCR; TCRdb's copy has only in-frame clones and leaves some out. The table records a few hundred thousand clones, around 83% of them present only once. The sequenced material came from peripheral blood. These receptors were taken from a man younger than 35 with active or convalescent COVID-19.

The chain recombines TRBV6-5 with TRBJ2-1, with D possibly TRBD2 on 5 matching bases. Between the trimmed V and J ends, which lost 4 bases and 0 bases, there was a span of 10 bases. This CDR3 is built from 15 residues. Germline CDR1 MNHEY, CDR2 SVGAGI. The CDR3: CASSLAAVSYNEQFF. The CDR3 DNA reads TGTGCCAGCAGTTTAGCAGCGGTCTCCTACAATGAGCAGTTCTTC.

This chain joins TRBV7-9 and TRBJ2-1; D perhaps matches TRBD2 (6 bases). CDR3 length equals 13 residues. Trimming cost V 10 bases and J 6 bases, with 16 bases left between them. Germline CDR1 is SEHNR and CDR2 is FQNEAQ (reference sequence). This CDR3 reads CATRDGGINEQFF. The DNA of the CDR3 is TGTGCCACAAGGGATGGGGGGATCAATGAGCAGTTCTTC.

The rearrangement links TRBV11-2 to TRBJ2-7; no definite D call. V was shortened by 4 bases and J by 0 bases, with 4 bases between the two germline ends. The CDR3 contains 12 residues. Germline V gives CDR1 SGHAT, CDR2 FQNNGV. The CDR3 region is CASSSVSYEQYF. For the CDR3, the DNA is TGTGCCAGCAGCTCCGTCTCCTACGAGCAGTACTTC.

The chain has TRBV4-3 and TRBJ2-7; 8 bases map to TRBD2. The J segment lost 2 bases and the V segment lost 0 bases, leaving 15 bases of the junction unmatched. The CDR3 loop spans 19 amino acids. Looked up from germline, CDR1 is LGHNA and CDR2 is YSLEER. The CDR3 nucleotides read TGCGCCAGCAGCCAAGAGTCGGGCGCTAGCGGGCCGAACCCCTACGAGCAGTACTTC. This sequence encodes CASSQESGASGPNPYEQYF.

The chain uses TRBV5-6 and TRBJ1-2; 8 nucleotides align to TRBD1. Trimming took 4 bases from V and 4 from J; bases not matched to a gene: 6. The CDR3 extends over 14 amino acids. Germline lookup yields CDR1 SGHDT and CDR2 YYEEEE. The CDR3 DNA is TGTGCCAGCAGCCGGGCGACAGGGGCCTATGGCTACACCTTC. Protein product: CASSRATGAYGYTF.

The chain links TRBV19 to TRBJ2-2; 8 bases fit TRBD2. The V segment lost 6 bases and the J segment 5 bases; nucleotides outside the gene matches: 5. The germline CDR1 and CDR2 sequences are LNHDA and SQIVND (reference sequence). The CDR3 spans 14 residues. CDR3 DNA sequence: TGTGCCAGTAGAGGGACTAGAGCAACCGGGGAGCTGTTTTTT. Its translation: CASRGTRATGELFF.

V is TRBV5-1 and J is TRBJ1-1; D is uncertain. CDR1 SGHRS and CDR2 YFSETQ come from the germline V gene. The CDR3 runs to 13 residues. Trimming shortened V by 1 base and J by 4 bases, and 8 bases separated the two germline ends. As DNA, the CDR3 is TGCGCCAGCAGCTTGCCCGGGAGCACTGAAGCTTTCTTT. Translated, it gives CASSLPGSTEAFF.

Only one count was recorded for this clone. The chain has TRBV30 and TRBJ2-2, with D maybe TRBD2 (5 bases). This CDR3 is built from 14 residues. CDR1 and CDR2 from the germline V gene are GTSNPN and SVGIG (reference sequence). The V end lost 5 bases, the J end lost 6 bases, and 16 bases lay between the germline ends. CDR3 sequence reads: CAWVRRSVPGELFF. For the CDR3, the DNA is TGTGCCTGGGTAAGGAGGAGTGTACCCGGGGAGCTGTTTTTT.

V and J are TRBV6-5 and TRBJ1-5, with D unclear. V lost 3 bases to trimming and J lost 6 bases, with 12 bases between them. The length of the CDR3 is 14 residues. Germline V lookup: CDR1 MNHEY, CDR2 SVGAGI. CDR3 protein: CASSYSGVGQPQHF. The CDR3, as DNA: TGTGCCAGCAGTTATTCCGGGGTGGGTCAGCCCCAGCATTTT.

Comments on this clone: Germline and junction disagree at one end, which may indicate a read error. The chain combines TRBV11-2 with TRBJ2-7; D uncertain. The CDR3 is 15 amino acids. Germline CDR1 SGHAT, CDR2 FQNNGV. The DNA for the CDR3 is TGTGCCAGCAGCGTAGACACTTCCCGCTCCTACGAGCAGTACTTC. This codes for CASSVDTSRSYEQYF. Drawing the rest from reference TRBV11-2 and TRBJ2-7, the complete variable domain is EAGVAQSPRYKIIEKRQSVAFWCNPISGHATLYWYQQILGQGPKLLIQFQNNGVVDDSQLPKDRFSAERLKGVDSTLKIQPAKLEDSAVYLCASSVDTSRSYEQYFGPGTRLTVT.

This clone was recorded a few times. This rearrangement joins TRBV10-3 to TRBJ2-3; D remains unclear. The CDR3 is 14 residues long. Trimming shortened V by 2 bases and J by 2 bases, and 8 bases separated the two germline ends. From germline, CDR1 is ENHRY and CDR2 SYGVKD. Written as DNA, the CDR3 is TGTGCCATCAGTGAGGGGCCCAACACAGATACGCAGTATTTT. Translated: CAISEGPNTDTQYF.

This chain joins TRBV11-3 and TRBJ2-3, with 9 bases that match TRBD2. Per germline, CDR1 SGHNT and CDR2 YENEEA. V shed 8 bases, J shed 1 base, and the junction held 10 bases outside the gene matches. CDR3 length: 16 amino acids. The CDR3 DNA reads TGTGCCAGCTCGTACGGGGTAGCGGGGGGCACAGATACGCAGTATTTT. Its protein product is CASSYGVAGGTDTQYF.

The chain uses TRBV7-2 and TRBJ2-7, with TRBD1 matching over 8 bases. The CDR3 totals 15 residues. V trimming: 5 bases; J trimming: 2 bases; junction bases outside the gene matches: 8. The V gene's germline CDR1 is SGHTA and CDR2 FQGNSA. This CDR3 is CASSIRQGFTYEQYF. As DNA, the CDR3 is TGTGCCAGCAGCATACGACAGGGGTTTACCTACGAGCAGTACTTC. Together with reference TRBV7-2 and TRBJ2-7, the CDR3 gives the full variable domain: GAGVSQSPSNKVTEKGKDVELRCDPISGHTALYWYRQSLGQGLEFLIYFQGNSAPDKSGLPSDRFSAERTGGSVSTLTIQRTQQEDSAVYLCASSIRQGFTYEQYFGPGTRLTVT.